In this sample, the clone carrying this T cell receptor beta chain is large (0.1 to 1%). Its antigen is not identified. Here the gene names and germline are mouse. The read finishes 1 residue shy of the CDR3 end, and the germline J gene is used to complete it. Profiling relied on immunoSEQ multiplex PCR, and the TCRdb table lists in-frame clones only, not all of them. Of over a thousand clones listed, roughly 52% were seen once; the top ten hold about 35%. This sample is part of a study of tissue T cells after allogeneic stem cell transplantation. Time point here: mouse harvest day 14 after allogeneic transplant. Each mouse received 10^7 T-cell-depleted marrow cells plus 10^6 splenic CD5+ T cells by tail vein. This mouse GVHD model was MHC-mismatched B6 to BALB/c, profiled day 7 or 14. The CDR3 length is 14 residues. V was clipped by 0 bases and J by 3 bases; unmatched bases: 0. Per the germline V gene, CDR1 is FNHDT and CDR2 is SITEND (reference sequence).

Notes on the study in general: In patients and mice, blood and spleen missed much of tissue repertoire. Limitations included a small, clinically heterogeneous cohort and limited sampling depth. Within patients, tissue anatomy strongly shaped TCR repertoire composition.

The TCR was taken from a female BALB/c mouse given C57BL/6 T cells with graft-versus-host disease after an allogeneic hematopoietic cell transplant. The chain couples TRBV19 to TRBJ2-7; the match to TRBD2 covers 10 bases. The sequencing input was liver tissue. The sequenced part of the CDR3 DNA is TGTGCCAGCAGTATAGGGACTGGGGGCTATGAACAGTAC. Protein product: CASSIGTGGYEQY. The whole CDR3 protein is CASSIGTGGYEQYF.